Here is one T cell receptor beta chain with its context. Its matching antigen is unknown. The data were taken from a study of memory CD4+ T cells and cytomegalovirus serostatus. Points from the study as a whole: The CMV-associated TCR signature appears largely within the CD4+ memory repertoire.

Trimming removed 5 bases from V and 1 base from J, with 5 bases in between. Looked up from germline, CDR1 is GTSNPN and CDR2 is SVGIG (reference sequence). This CDR3 is 11 amino acids long. In the authors' workflow: After removing out-of-frame reads, 2,204,828 distinct TCRbeta sequences remained. Assay used: immunoSEQ multiplex PCR; TCRdb lists only in-frame clones, some missing. V and J calls and clone size are given by that table; D and trimming were obtained from the DNA. The sample has 45,000 to 60,000 clones; 60% to 80% are singletons. Single viable CD3+CD4+CD8-CD45RO+ cells were sorted as the memory CD4+ T cells. Serostatus was set by detecting CMV pp150, pp28, p38, p52 IgG. Total CD4+ T cells were enriched by CD4 positive selection.

Sequencing used memory CD4+ T cells from blood. The V and J genes are TRBV30 and TRBJ2-5, with D perhaps being TRBD1 or TRBD2 (5 bases each). The source is an adult in good health and CMV-seronegative. CDR3 residues: CAWGGQETQYF. Here the CDR3 DNA reads TGTGCCTGGGGGGGCCAAGAGACCCAGTACTTC.